This TCR beta chain stems from a study of blood T cell repertoires in COVID-19. At the level of the study: Nucleic acid was either cDNA or gDNA, and it came from T cells, B-cell-depleted T cells, or PBMCs.

TCRdb's copy holds only in-frame clones and misses some; the assay was immunoSEQ multiplex PCR. The sample has about 260,000 clones; 88% are singletons. Trimming left V 7 bases short and J 2 bases short, with 12 bases between. Germline V CDR1 and CDR2: MNHNY, SVGAGI (reference sequence). This CDR3 contains 14 residues. The TCR originated in a woman aged 70-85 years with COVID-19, enrolled during active disease. The sequencing input was peripheral blood. This chain connects TRBV6-6 to TRBJ2-1; the D gene is possibly TRBD2 (5 bases). The CDR3 DNA is TGTGCCAGCACGGGGAGCCCCCCCTACAATGAGCAGTTCTTC. Its translation is CASTGSPPYNEQFF.